A selection of T cell receptor beta chains follows, all from one sample in a study of blood T cell repertoires in COVID-19. Produced via immunoSEQ multiplex PCR; TCRdb's table is partial and in-frame only. Here the sample spans about 74,000 clones, about nine tenths being singletons. Sequencing was performed on peripheral blood. All receptors come from a human donor in a cohort sampled during active COVID-19. Both conserved end residues are part of each CDR3. The D gene is left open where the match is weak. Size values are once, few and many counts, or a class for expanded clones, and some rows have none.

>13|.|TRBJ1-5|TRBV12-3/TRBV12-4|.
TGTGCCAGCACTCCACAGCTCAATCAGCCCCAGCATTTT
CASTPQLNQPQHF
>14|once|TRBJ1-5|TRBV27|TRBD1
TGTGCCAGCAGGTTGACAGGGTACCATCAGCCCCAGCATTTT
CASRLTGYHQPQHF
>13|.|TRBJ2-7|TRBV7-9|.
TGTGCCAGCAGCTCGCAGGGGGGCTACGAGCAGTACTTC
CASSSQGGYEQYF
>14|.|TRBJ2-7|TRBV28|.
TGTGCCAGCAATGGGGTAGCGGTTCTCAAGGAGCAGTACTTC
CASNGVAVLKEQYF
>15|.|TRBJ2-7|TRBV29-1|.
TGCAGCGTTGAAGATGGAGGGTTTGGATCCTACGAGCAGTACTTC
CSVEDGGFGSYEQYF
>14|.|TRBJ2-7|TRBV19|TRBD1
TGTGCCAGTAGTTACAGGGGTTCGCCCTACGAGCAGTACTTC
CASSYRGSPYEQYF
>13|.|TRBJ2-1|TRBV7-2|.
TGTGCAAGCTCGTTTGTCCAGGCCAATGAGCAGTTCTTC
CASSFVQANEQFF
>15|few|TRBJ2-1|TRBV6-2/TRBV6-3|.
TGTGCCAGCAGTTACCGCGGGACAGCTGACAATGAGCAGTTCTTC
CASSYRGTADNEQFF
>14|.|TRBJ1-5|TRBV5-5|TRBD1
TGTGCCAGCAGCTTACAGGGGGAAGGTCAGCCCCAGCATTTT
CASSLQGEGQPQHF
>15|.|TRBJ1-2|TRBV14|.
TGTGCCAGCAGCCAAGGTTACAGAGCTAACTATGGCTACACCTTC
CASSQGYRANYGYTF
>15|.|TRBJ2-1|TRBV7-2|TRBD2
TGTGCCAGCAGCCTGACCGGGACTAGCGGTGGGATATGGTTCTTC
CASSLTGTSGGIWFF
>14|.|TRBJ2-3|TRBV24-1|TRBD1
TGTGCCACCAGTGATCGGACAGGGCCAGATACGCAGTATTTT
CATSDRTGPDTQYF
>16|.|TRBJ2-1|TRBV9|TRBD2
TGTGCCAGCAGCGCCCGGGGGACTAGCTTTAACAATGAGCAGTTCTTC
CASSARGTSFNNEQFF
>16|.|TRBJ2-1|TRBV7-3|.
TGTGCCAGCAGCTTGGCCAGCGCGAGCTCCTACAATGAGCAGTTCTTC
CASSLASASSYNEQFF
>14|few|TRBJ2-1|TRBV18|TRBD2
TGTGCCAGCTCACCCGGACTAGCGGGAGCCCCGCAGTTCTTC
CASSPGLAGAPQFF
>18|.|TRBJ1-3|TRBV28|TRBD1
TGTGCCAGCAGTTCCACAGGGGGCCGAGCCCGCTCTGGAAACACCATATATTTT
CASSSTGGRARSGNTIYF
>14|.|TRBJ2-1|TRBV25-1|.
TGTGCCAGCACGGGAACAGGGTTTGTAGGTGAGCAGTTCTTC
CASTGTGFVGEQFF
>16|once|TRBJ2-7|TRBV4-3|TRBD1
TGCGCCAGCAGCAGCCAAGTCTCCAGGGGGCAAAACGAGCAGTACTTC
CASSSQVSRGQNEQYF
>15|.|TRBJ2-1|TRBV15|TRBD2
TGTGCCACCAGCAGAGGGAGGGCGGGAGTTAATGAGCAGTTCTTC
CATSRGRAGVNEQFF
>16|once|TRBJ1-6|TRBV28|TRBD1
TGTGCCAGCAGTATCTCCCCTGGGACAGCGAATTCACCCCTCCACTTT
CASSISPGTANSPLHF
>16|.|TRBJ2-3|TRBV4-3|TRBD2
TGCGCCAGCAGCCATGGGACTAGCGGGGCTCCAGATACGCAGTATTTT
CASSHGTSGAPDTQYF
>14|.|TRBJ1-1|TRBV6-5|.
TGTGCCAGCAGGGAGGGCGGGGCTGGCACTGAAGCTTTCTTT
CASREGGAGTEAFF
>16|.|TRBJ2-3|TRBV4-3|.
TGCGCCAGCAGCCAAGAAAAACCTAGCGGCACAGATACGCAGTATTTT
CASSQEKPSGTDTQYF
>14|.|TRBJ2-1|TRBV27|TRBD2
TGTGCCAGCAGGGAACTAGCGAGCTACAATGAGCAGTTCTTC
CASRELASYNEQFF
>12|.|TRBJ2-1|TRBV30|TRBD2
TGTGCCTGGAGTATGGCGGGAGGCCACCAGTTCTTC
CAWSMAGGHQFF
>13|.|TRBJ2-5|TRBV7-9|.
TGTGCCAGCAGCTCGACGACAAGGGAGACCCAGTACTTC
CASSSTTRETQYF
>13|.|TRBJ2-1|TRBV7-2|.
TGTGCCAGCAGCTTAGCGGTAGCGGTCGAGCAGTTCTTC
CASSLAVAVEQFF
>15|once|TRBJ2-1|TRBV24-1|TRBD2
TGTGCCACCAGTGCGGGACGGGAGGGCCGGGATGAGCAGTTCTTC
CATSAGREGRDEQFF
>14|.|TRBJ2-1|TRBV10-3|TRBD2
TGTGCCATCAGTGATCTAGCGGAGAACAATGAGCAGTTCTTC
CAISDLAENNEQFF
>16|.|TRBJ1-1|TRBV4-3|TRBD1
TGCGCCAGCAGCCATTCACCTGACAGGGGTGACACTGAAGCTTTCTTT
CASSHSPDRGDTEAFF
>14|.|TRBJ1-1|TRBV2|.
TGTGCCAGCAGTGTTGGGGGCAAGGGCACTGAAGCTTTCTTT
CASSVGGKGTEAFF
>11|.|TRBJ2-1|TRBV20-1|.
TGCAGTGCTGAAATCTCTAGTGAGCAGTTCTTC
CSAEISSEQFF
>15|.|TRBJ1-2|TRBV6-1|TRBD1
TGTGCCAGCAGTGAAGCGACAGGGGGCGCTCATGGCTACACCTTC
CASSEATGGAHGYTF
>15|.|TRBJ2-5|TRBV30|.
TGTGCCTGGAGTGTAGCCAGGGGGGTCATCGAGACCCAGTACTTC
CAWSVARGVIETQYF
>14|.|TRBJ2-3|TRBV30|TRBD1
TGTGCCTGGAGAGACAGGGGGGGGGCAGATACGCAGTATTTT
CAWRDRGGADTQYF
>13|.|TRBJ2-2|TRBV5-1|.
TGCGCCAGCAGCTTGGACGCGACCGGGGAGCTGTTTTTT
CASSLDATGELFF
>16|.|TRBJ2-7|TRBV28|TRBD2
TGTGCCAGCAGTTCGTGGACTAGCACCAGTCCCTCCGAGCAGTACTTC
CASSSWTSTSPSEQYF
>17|.|TRBJ2-1|TRBV28|TRBD2
TGTGCCAGCAGTTCCAAACTAGCGGGGGCCTTCTACAATGAGCAGTTCTTC
CASSSKLAGAFYNEQFF
>14|.|TRBJ2-7|TRBV28|.
TGTGCCAGCAGCCGACAGATCCCCACCTACGAGCAGTACTTC
CASSRQIPTYEQYF
>15|.|TRBJ1-2|TRBV9|.
TGTGCCAGCAGCGTAGGAGGGGGGGAAATCTATGGCTACACCTTC
CASSVGGGEIYGYTF
>14|.|TRBJ1-6|TRBV2|.
TGTGCCAGCAGTGTCCGGGGGAACAATTCACCCCTCCACTTT
CASSVRGNNSPLHF
>14|.|TRBJ2-7|TRBV3-1/TRBV3-2|.
TGTGCCAGCAGCCAAGGCGGGTACTCCTACGAGCAGTACTTC
CASSQGGYSYEQYF
>16|.|TRBJ2-1|TRBV5-4|TRBD2
TGTGCCAGCAGCTTTCCGGGACTAGCGGGATACAATGAGCAGTTCTTC
CASSFPGLAGYNEQFF
>15|.|TRBJ2-3|TRBV3-1/TRBV3-2|.
TGTGCCAGCAGCCAAGCGACACCTAGCACAGATACGCAGTATTTT
CASSQATPSTDTQYF
>16|.|TRBJ2-3|TRBV5-1|TRBD2
TGCGCCAGCAGCTTAGACGGGAGGGCCGCCACAGATACGCAGTATTTT
CASSLDGRAATDTQYF
>14|.|TRBJ1-1|TRBV6-2/TRBV6-3|.
TGTGCCAGCAGTTACCCTCAACAGGGCACTGAAGCTTTCTTT
CASSYPQQGTEAFF
>15|.|TRBJ2-5|TRBV6-5|.
TGTGCCAGCCAGGAGGGAGGGGGTTTCCAAGAGACCCAGTACTTC
CASQEGGGFQETQYF
>16|once|TRBJ2-1|TRBV9|TRBD2
TGTGCCAGCAGCGTAGGGGATAGCGGGGCCTACAATGAGCAGTTCTTC
CASSVGDSGAYNEQFF
>12|.|TRBJ2-7|TRBV2|.
TGTGCCAGCACTGGACTACTCTACGAGCAGTACTTC
CASTGLLYEQYF
>12|.|TRBJ2-3|TRBV9|.
TGTGCCAGCAGCGACTCTCGAGATACGCAGTATTTT
CASSDSRDTQYF
>15|.|TRBJ2-1|TRBV4-1|TRBD2
TGCGCCAGCAGCTCATCTAGCGGGCGTGTGAGTGAGCAGTTCTTC
CASSSSSGRVSEQFF
>15|.|TRBJ2-3|TRBV7-3|.
TGTGCCAGCAGCCCCAGGGGCCCAAGCACAGATACGCAGTATTTT
CASSPRGPSTDTQYF
>15|.|TRBJ2-1|TRBV2|TRBD1
TGTGCCAGCAGTACAGGACAGGGTACCTACAATGAGCAGTTCTTC
CASSTGQGTYNEQFF
>15|once|TRBJ1-6|TRBV10-3|TRBD1
TGTGCCATCAGTGACGGGGGACAGGGGCGGTCACCCCTCCACTTT
CAISDGGQGRSPLHF
>17|.|TRBJ2-3|TRBV5-1|TRBD2
TGCGCCAGCAGCTTGTTAGCGGGAGGGCACGGGGCAGATACGCAGTATTTT
CASSLLAGGHGADTQYF